These 21 T cell receptor beta chains came from one sample sequenced in a study of cytomegalovirus exposure and HLA in healthy donors (TCRdb year 2017). The library was made by the immunoSEQ multiplex PCR assay. For the multiplex PCR, a mixture combining 60 forward primers for TCR Vbeta segments and 13 reverse primers for TCR Jbeta segments was used. TCRdb stores this immuneACCESS table with in-frame sequences only. Part of the clones is absent; in the studies checked, under half of the shortfall reflects unresolved V genes, and no reason is known for the rest. The table for this sample lists 140,000 or so clones; roughly 70% of them were counted only once. Of the sample, roughly 4% is held by the ten largest clones. Material: PBMCs. The receptors were gathered from a man in his sixties in good health and CMV-seronegative.

The J gene is TRBJ2-1, the V gene TRBV6-1; D perhaps matches TRBD2 (5 bases). Between the trimmed V and J ends, which lost 6 bases and 4 bases, there was a span of 13 bases. The CDR3 contains 14 residues. CDR1 and CDR2 (germline): MNHNS, SASEGT. The CDR3 DNA is TGTGCCAGCAGCGAGCGGCCGGGGTACAATGAGCAGTTCTTC. Encoded protein: CASSERPGYNEQFF.

The gene calls are TRBV4-1 and TRBJ1-2, with D possibly matching TRBD1 (6 bases). Germline-derived CDR1 and CDR2 are MGHRA and YSYEKL. V was trimmed by 4 bases and J by 1 base, leaving 16 bases between them. This CDR3 spans 16 amino acids. In DNA, the CDR3 is TGCGCCAGCAGCCCTCGGGGGGGGGCCCTTAACTATGGCTACACCTTC. Amino acid sequence: CASSPRGGALNYGYTF.

The sample holds a few counts of this clone. The V call is TRBV7-2, the J call TRBJ1-4, with a tentative D call TRBD1 (5 bases). Germline V gives CDR1 SGHTA, CDR2 FQGNSA. The CDR3 loop spans 13 amino acids. Between the trimmed V and J ends, which lost 5 bases and 8 bases, there was a span of 12 bases. The CDR3 region has the DNA TGTGCCAGCAGCCTTACAGGAATAGAAAAACTGTTTTTT. It translates to CASSLTGIEKLFF.

The chain combines TRBV5-1 with TRBJ1-1; no reliable D call. CDR1 and CDR2 from the germline V gene are SGHRS and YFSETQ. The CDR3 has 14 residues. V lost 7 bases and J lost 4, with 17 bases in between. The CDR3, as DNA: TGCGCCAGCGGTCCCACCCCCCAGTCCACTGAAGCTTTCTTT. Encoded protein: CASGPTPQSTEAFF.

The rearrangement uses TRBV7-2 and TRBJ2-7, with D perhaps matching TRBD1 (5 bases). The germline gives CDR1 SGHTA, CDR2 FQGNSA. The CDR3 consists of 14 residues. The ends were cut back, 1 base at V and 6 bases at J, with 13 bases in the middle. The CDR3 spells CASSLDPSRGEQYF. The CDR3 region has the DNA TGTGCCAGCAGCTTAGACCCTAGTAGGGGCGAGCAGTACTTC. The full variable domain, with the rest looked up from reference TRBV7-2 and TRBJ2-7, is GAGVSQSPSNKVTEKGKDVELRCDPISGHTALYWYRQSLGQGLEFLIYFQGNSAPDKSGLPSDRFSAERTGGSVSTLTIQRTQQEDSAVYLCASSLDPSRGEQYFGPGTRLTVT.

This clone occurred a few times. V is TRBV7-2 and J is TRBJ1-5; tentative D call: TRBD1 (6 bases). Trimming shortened V by 0 bases and J by 7 bases, and 16 bases separated the two germline ends. Per the germline V gene, CDR1 is SGHTA and CDR2 is FQGNSA. This CDR3 has 16 residues. The CDR3 loop reads CASSLAGGAVSQPQHF. CDR3 DNA sequence: TGTGCCAGCAGCTTAGCGGGGGGGGCCGTCAGCCAGCCCCAGCATTTT.

The chain uses TRBV10-3 and TRBJ1-1; tentatively, D is TRBD1 (5 bases). Between the trimmed V and J ends, which lost 4 bases and 1 base, there was a span of 10 bases. This CDR3 is 14 amino acids long. Germline V CDR1 and CDR2: ENHRY, SYGVKD. CDR3 residues: CAISGDRANTEAFF. CDR3 DNA: TGTGCCATCAGTGGAGACAGAGCGAACACTGAAGCTTTCTTT.

The chain links TRBV7-2 to TRBJ1-2; a weak D match, TRBD1 (5 bases). Trimming stripped 1 base from V and 6 bases from J, with 9 bases between. CDR1 and CDR2 from the germline V gene are SGHTA and FQGNSA. This CDR3 region has 13 residues. CDR3 in amino acids: CASSLGGGDGYTF. Here the CDR3 DNA reads TGTGCCAGCAGCTTAGGGGGGGGAGATGGCTACACCTTC.

The gene calls are TRBV18 and TRBJ1-5; 7 bases map to TRBD1. The CDR3 is 18 residues long. Unmatched junction bases numbered 10, after V lost 1 base and J lost 1 base. The germline gives CDR1 KGHSH, CDR2 LQKENI. This CDR3 reads CASSPRQGGGRSNQPQHF. In DNA, the CDR3 is TGTGCCAGCTCACCACGGCAAGGGGGCGGTCGGAGCAATCAGCCCCAGCATTTT. Complete variable domain (other parts from reference TRBV18 and TRBJ1-5): NAGVMQNPRHLVRRRGQEARLRCSPMKGHSHVYWYRQLPEEGLKFMVYLQKENIIDESGMPKERFSAEFPKEGPSILRIQQVVRGDSAAYFCASSPRQGGGRSNQPQHFGDGTRLSIL.

This clone has just a few counts. This rearrangement joins TRBV7-2 to TRBJ2-3; D remains ambiguous. This CDR3 spans 16 amino acids. Trimming left V 4 bases short and J 0 bases short, with 14 bases between. Germline values: CDR1 SGHTA, CDR2 FQGNSA. For the CDR3, the DNA is TGTGCCAGCAGCTCGAAGACACTGGTTAGCACAGATACGCAGTATTTT. It is translated as CASSSKTLVSTDTQYF. Supplemented by reference TRBV7-2 and TRBJ2-3, the full variable domain reads GAGVSQSPSNKVTEKGKDVELRCDPISGHTALYWYRQSLGQGLEFLIYFQGNSAPDKSGLPSDRFSAERTGGSVSTLTIQRTQQEDSAVYLCASSSKTLVSTDTQYFGPGTRLTVL.

This clone was observed a few times. The CDR3 loop is CASSFPREYTIYF. CDR3 bases: TGTGCCAGCAGTTTCCCACGGGAGTACACCATATATTTT. The V gene is TRBV7-2, the J gene TRBJ1-3, with D hard to call. This CDR3 spans 13 amino acids. Germline V lookup: CDR1 SGHTA, CDR2 FQGNSA. The V end was cut by 6 bases, the J end by 8 bases, with 14 bases between. Full variable domain (missing parts from reference TRBV7-2 and TRBJ1-3): GAGVSQSPSNKVTEKGKDVELRCDPISGHTALYWYRQSLGQGLEFLIYFQGNSAPDKSGLPSDRFSAERTGGSVSTLTIQRTQQEDSAVYLCASSFPREYTIYFGEGSWLTVV.

The chain uses TRBV12-5 and TRBJ2-1, with unresolved D. This CDR3 contains 11 residues. V was cut by 5 bases and J by 7 bases, with 6 bases left in between. CDR1 LGHNT and CDR2 FRNRAP come from the germline V gene. Here the CDR3 reads CASGLANEQFF. CDR3 bases: TGTGCTAGTGGTCTCGCGAATGAGCAGTTCTTC. The entire variable domain, with the rest obtained from reference TRBV12-5 and TRBJ2-1, is as follows: DARVTQTPRHKVTEMGQEVTMRCQPILGHNTVFWYRQTMMQGLELLAYFRNRAPLDDSGMPKDRFSAEMPDATLATLKIQPSEPRDSAVYFCASGLANEQFFGPGTRLTVL.

V usage is TRBV6-5 and J usage is TRBJ2-3; D may be TRBD1 (6 bases). The V gene lost 4 bases and the J gene lost 6 bases, with 11 bases spanning the gap. The germline gives CDR1 MNHEY, CDR2 SVGAGI. The CDR3 spans 13 residues. The CDR3 region is CASSWGRADTQYF. In DNA form, the CDR3 reads TGTGCCAGCAGTTGGGGGCGTGCGGATACGCAGTATTTT.

This clone was detected a few times. As DNA, the CDR3 is TGTGCCAGCAGCCAGGGACTAGCGGGAGGGTTGCAGTACTTC. It encodes CASSQGLAGGLQYF. This rearrangement joins TRBV7-9 to TRBJ2-7, with 16 bases aligning to TRBD2. The CDR3 is 14 amino acids. V lost 5 bases and J lost 9; bases outside the gene matches: 4. The germline V gene encodes CDR1 SEHNR and CDR2 FQNEAQ (reference sequence).

This clone appeared a few times. The V gene is TRBV2, the J gene TRBJ2-5; tentative D call: TRBD1 (6 bases). This CDR3 has 13 amino acids. Trimming took 8 bases from V and 1 from J, leaving 11 bases between them. Germline CDR1 SNHLY, CDR2 FYNNEI. The CDR3 bases are TGTGCCAGCCAAGGACAGACCCAAGAGACCCAGTACTTC. This translates into CASQGQTQETQYF.

The rearrangement uses TRBV27 and TRBJ2-3; 7 nucleotides align to TRBD2. V was clipped by 3 bases and J by 3 bases; unmatched bases: 15. The CDR3 is 18 residues long. CDR1 and CDR2 (germline): MNHEY, SMNVEV (reference sequence). CDR3 DNA: TGTGCCAGCAGTTTTGGGGGGAGGGCCGATCGGTGGACAGATACGCAGTATTTT. Translated, it gives CASSFGGRADRWTDTQYF.

The chain recombines TRBV15 with TRBJ2-3; D is possibly TRBD1 (5 bases). Between the trimmed V and J ends, which lost 0 bases and 2 bases, there was a span of 9 bases. CDR3 length: 15 amino acids. Germline values: CDR1 LNHNV, CDR2 YYDKDF (reference sequence). The CDR3: CATSREGRVTDTQYF. Written as DNA, the CDR3 is TGTGCCACCAGCAGAGAGGGCAGGGTCACAGATACGCAGTATTTT. The full variable domain, in which reference TRBV15 and TRBJ2-3 provide the parts outside the CDR3, is DAMVIQNPRYQVTQFGKPVTLSCSQTLNHNVMYWYQQKSSQAPKLLFHYYDKDFNNEADTPDNFQSRRPNTSFCFLDIRSPGLGDTAMYLCATSREGRVTDTQYFGPGTRLTVL.

The rearrangement links TRBV6-1 to TRBJ1-4; 9 nucleotides align to TRBD1. Germline V gives CDR1 MNHNS, CDR2 SASEGT. The ends lost 3 bases at V and 5 bases at J; junction bases unmatched: 7. The length of the CDR3 is 16 residues. CDR3 loop: CASSDEQGAINEKLFF. CDR3 DNA sequence: TGTGCCAGCAGTGACGAACAGGGGGCTATAAATGAAAAACTGTTTTTT.

This chain connects TRBV19 to TRBJ1-2; maybe TRBD1 (6 bases). The CDR3 has 13 amino acids. Germline CDR1 is LNHDA and CDR2 is SQIVND (reference sequence). The ends were cut back, 7 bases at V and 1 base at J, with 10 bases in the middle. CDR3 sequence reads: CASKKGGNYGYTF. The CDR3, as DNA: TGTGCCAGTAAGAAAGGGGGTAACTATGGCTACACCTTC.

This sequence joins TRBV28 and TRBJ2-3; 10 bases line up with TRBD2. The CDR3 runs 15 residues. CDR1 is MDHEN and CDR2 is SYDVKM in the germline V gene. V dropped 4 bases and J dropped 4; count of bases not matched to a gene: 5. The CDR3 DNA reads as TGTGCCAGCAGTTCAGCGGGAGGGCCCCCAGATACGCAGTATTTT. It is translated as CASSSAGGPPDTQYF.

This clone has more than one count but fewer than ten. The chain employs TRBV18 and TRBJ2-7; 13 nucleotides align to TRBD2. Trimming cost V 6 bases and J 2 bases; bases outside gene matches: 4. In germline, CDR1 is KGHSH, CDR2 LQKENI. This CDR3 has 15 amino acids. The CDR3 reads CASSSGLAGAYEQYF. As DNA, the CDR3 is TGTGCCAGCTCCTCCGGACTAGCGGGAGCCTACGAGCAGTACTTC.